The following is a T cell receptor (beta chain) sequence with its context. The CDR3 extends over 15 amino acids. The entry originates in a study of OX40 agonist ivuxolimab in advanced cancers. Profiling relied on immunoSEQ multiplex PCR, and the TCRdb table lists in-frame clones only, not all of them. The sample yields just over 80,000 clones, approximately 91% seen once. Autoimmune disease history or systemic immunosuppression disqualified patients. The chain has TRBV21-1 and TRBJ1-4. TRBV21-1 is a documented pseudogene. This clonotype originated in an adult with an advanced solid tumor such as melanoma, head and neck, liver or kidney cancer. Sequenced here: CD4+ or CD8+ T cells sorted from blood, sampled in a trial of the OX40 agonist ivuxolimab. The CDR3, as DNA: TGTGCCAGCAGCAAAGGTAGGCGGTCTAATGAAAAACTGTTTTTT. It translates to CASSKGRRSNEKLFF.